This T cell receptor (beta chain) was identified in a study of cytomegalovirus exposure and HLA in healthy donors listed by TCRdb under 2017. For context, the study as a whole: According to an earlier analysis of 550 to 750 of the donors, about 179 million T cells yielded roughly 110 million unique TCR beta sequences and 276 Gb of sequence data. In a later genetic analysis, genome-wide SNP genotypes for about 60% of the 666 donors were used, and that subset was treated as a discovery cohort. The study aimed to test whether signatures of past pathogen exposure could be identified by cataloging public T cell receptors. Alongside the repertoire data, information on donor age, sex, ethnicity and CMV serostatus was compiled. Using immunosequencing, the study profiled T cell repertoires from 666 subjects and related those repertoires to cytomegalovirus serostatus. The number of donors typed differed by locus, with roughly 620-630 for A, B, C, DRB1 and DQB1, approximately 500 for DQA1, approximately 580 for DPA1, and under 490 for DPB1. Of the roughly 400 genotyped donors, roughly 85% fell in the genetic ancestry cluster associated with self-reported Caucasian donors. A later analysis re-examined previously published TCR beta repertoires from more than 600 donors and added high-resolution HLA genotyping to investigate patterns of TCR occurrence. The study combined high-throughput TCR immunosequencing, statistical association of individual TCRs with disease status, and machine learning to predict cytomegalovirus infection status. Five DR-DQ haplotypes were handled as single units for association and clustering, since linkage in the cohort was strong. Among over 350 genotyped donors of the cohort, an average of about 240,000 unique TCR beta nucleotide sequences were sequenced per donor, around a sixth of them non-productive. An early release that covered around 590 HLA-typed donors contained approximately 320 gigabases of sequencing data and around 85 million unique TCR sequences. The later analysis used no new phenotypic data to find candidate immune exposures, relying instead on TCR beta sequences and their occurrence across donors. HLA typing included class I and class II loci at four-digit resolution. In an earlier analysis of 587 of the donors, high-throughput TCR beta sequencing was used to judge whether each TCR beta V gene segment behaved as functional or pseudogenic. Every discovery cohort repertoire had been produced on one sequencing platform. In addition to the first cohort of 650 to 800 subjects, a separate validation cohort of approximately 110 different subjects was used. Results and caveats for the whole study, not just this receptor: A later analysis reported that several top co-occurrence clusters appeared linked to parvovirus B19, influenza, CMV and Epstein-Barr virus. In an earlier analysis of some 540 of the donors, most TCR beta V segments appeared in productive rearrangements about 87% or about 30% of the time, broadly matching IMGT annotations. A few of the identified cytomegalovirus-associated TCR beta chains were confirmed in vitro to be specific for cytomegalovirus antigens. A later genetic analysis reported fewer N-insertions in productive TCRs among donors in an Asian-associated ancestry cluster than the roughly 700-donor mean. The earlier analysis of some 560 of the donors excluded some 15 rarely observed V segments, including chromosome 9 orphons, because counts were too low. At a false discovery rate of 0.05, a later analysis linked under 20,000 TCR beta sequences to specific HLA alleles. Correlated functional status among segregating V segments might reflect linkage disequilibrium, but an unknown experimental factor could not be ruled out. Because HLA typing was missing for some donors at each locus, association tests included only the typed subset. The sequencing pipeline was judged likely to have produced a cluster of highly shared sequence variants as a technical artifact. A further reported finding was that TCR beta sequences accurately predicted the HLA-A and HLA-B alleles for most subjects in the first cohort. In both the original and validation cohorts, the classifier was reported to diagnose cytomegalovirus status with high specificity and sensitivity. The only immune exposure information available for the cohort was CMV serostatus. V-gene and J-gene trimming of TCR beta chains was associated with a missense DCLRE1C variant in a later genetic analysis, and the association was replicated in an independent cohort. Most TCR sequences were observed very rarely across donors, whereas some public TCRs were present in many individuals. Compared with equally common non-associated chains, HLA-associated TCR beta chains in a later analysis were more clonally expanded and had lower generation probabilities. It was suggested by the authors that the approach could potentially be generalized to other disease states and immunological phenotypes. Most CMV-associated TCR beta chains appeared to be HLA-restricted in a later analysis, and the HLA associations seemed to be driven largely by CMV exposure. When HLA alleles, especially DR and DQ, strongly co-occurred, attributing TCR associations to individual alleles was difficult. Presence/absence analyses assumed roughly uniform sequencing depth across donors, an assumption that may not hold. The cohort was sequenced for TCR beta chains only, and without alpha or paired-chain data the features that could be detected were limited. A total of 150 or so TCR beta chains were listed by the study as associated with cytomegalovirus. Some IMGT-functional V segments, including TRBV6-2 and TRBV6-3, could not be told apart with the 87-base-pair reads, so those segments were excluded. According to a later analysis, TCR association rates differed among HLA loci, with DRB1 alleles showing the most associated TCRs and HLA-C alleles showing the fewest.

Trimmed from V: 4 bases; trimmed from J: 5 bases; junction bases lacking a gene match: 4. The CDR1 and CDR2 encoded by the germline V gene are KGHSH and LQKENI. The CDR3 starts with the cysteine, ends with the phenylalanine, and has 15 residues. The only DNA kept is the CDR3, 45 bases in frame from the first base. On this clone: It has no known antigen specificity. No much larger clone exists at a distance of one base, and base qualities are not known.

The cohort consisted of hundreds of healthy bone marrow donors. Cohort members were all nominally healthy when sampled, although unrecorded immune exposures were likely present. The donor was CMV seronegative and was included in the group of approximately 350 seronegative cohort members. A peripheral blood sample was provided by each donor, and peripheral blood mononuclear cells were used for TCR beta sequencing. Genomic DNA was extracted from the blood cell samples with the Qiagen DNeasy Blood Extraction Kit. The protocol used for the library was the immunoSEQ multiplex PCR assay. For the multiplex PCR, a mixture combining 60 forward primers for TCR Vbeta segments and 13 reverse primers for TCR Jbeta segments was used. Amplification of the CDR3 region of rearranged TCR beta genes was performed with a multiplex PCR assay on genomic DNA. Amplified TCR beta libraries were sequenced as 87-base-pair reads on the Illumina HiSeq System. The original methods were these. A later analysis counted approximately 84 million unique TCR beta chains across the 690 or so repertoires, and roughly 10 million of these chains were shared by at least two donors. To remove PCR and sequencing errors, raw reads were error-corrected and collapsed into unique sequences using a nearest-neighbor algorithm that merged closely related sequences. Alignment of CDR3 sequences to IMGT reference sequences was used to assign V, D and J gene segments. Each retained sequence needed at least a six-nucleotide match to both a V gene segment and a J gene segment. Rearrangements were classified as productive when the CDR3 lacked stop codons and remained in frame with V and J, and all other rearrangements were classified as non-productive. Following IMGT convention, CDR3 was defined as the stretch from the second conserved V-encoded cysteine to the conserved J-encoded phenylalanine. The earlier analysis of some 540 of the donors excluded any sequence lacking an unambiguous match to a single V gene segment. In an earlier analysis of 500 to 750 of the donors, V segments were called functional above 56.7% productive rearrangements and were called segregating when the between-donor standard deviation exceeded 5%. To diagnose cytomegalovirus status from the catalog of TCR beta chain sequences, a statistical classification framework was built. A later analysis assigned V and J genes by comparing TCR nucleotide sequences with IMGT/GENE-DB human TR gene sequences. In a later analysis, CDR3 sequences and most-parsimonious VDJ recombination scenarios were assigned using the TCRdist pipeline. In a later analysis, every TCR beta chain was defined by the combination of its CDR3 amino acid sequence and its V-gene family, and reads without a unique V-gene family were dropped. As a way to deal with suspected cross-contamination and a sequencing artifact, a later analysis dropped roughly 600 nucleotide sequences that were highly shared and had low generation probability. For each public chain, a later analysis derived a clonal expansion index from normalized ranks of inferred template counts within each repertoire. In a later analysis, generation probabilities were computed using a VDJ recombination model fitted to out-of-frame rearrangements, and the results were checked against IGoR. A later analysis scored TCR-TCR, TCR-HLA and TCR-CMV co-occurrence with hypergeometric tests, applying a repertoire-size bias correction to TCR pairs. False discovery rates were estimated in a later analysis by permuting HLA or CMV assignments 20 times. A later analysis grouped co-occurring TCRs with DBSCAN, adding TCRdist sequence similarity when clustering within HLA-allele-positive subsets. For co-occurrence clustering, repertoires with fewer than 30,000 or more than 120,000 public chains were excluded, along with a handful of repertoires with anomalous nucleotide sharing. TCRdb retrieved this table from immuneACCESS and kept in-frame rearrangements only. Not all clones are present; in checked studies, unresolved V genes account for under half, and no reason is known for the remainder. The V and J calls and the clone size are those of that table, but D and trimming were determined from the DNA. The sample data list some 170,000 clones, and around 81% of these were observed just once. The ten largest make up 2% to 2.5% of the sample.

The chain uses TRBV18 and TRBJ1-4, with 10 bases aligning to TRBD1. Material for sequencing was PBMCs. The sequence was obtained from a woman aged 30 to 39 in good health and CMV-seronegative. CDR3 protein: CASSQTGQGNEKLFF. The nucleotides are TGTGCCAGCTCACAAACGGGACAGGGGAATGAAAAACTGTTTTTT.